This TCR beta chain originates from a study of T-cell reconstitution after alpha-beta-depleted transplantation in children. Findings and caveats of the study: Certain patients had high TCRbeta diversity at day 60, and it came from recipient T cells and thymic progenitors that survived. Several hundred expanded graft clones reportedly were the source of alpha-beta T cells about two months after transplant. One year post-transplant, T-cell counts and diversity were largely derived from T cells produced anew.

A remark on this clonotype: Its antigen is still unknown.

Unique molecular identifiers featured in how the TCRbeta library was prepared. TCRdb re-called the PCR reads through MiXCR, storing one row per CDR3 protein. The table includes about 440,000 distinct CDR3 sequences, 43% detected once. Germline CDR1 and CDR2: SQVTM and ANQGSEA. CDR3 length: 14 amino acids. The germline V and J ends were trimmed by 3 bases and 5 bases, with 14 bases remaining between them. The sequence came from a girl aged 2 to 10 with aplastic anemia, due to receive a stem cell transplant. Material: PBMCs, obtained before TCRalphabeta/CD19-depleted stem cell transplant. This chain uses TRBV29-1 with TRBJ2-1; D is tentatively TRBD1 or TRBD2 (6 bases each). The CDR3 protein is CSVEGGLPDNEQFF. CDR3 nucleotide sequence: TGCAGCGTTGAGGGGGGCCTACCTGACAATGAGCAGTTCTTC.